This TCR beta chain derives from a study of Graves' ophthalmopathy and Graves' hyperthyroidism. Study-level findings and limits: In predicting ophthalmopathy progression, the model reached over 70% sensitivity and 72.22% specificity. Most thyroid clonotypes with frequency above 0.001 were detected in blood too.

This clonotype was seen at least ten times. The antigen remains unidentified. Orbital computed tomography, thyroid ultrasound, TRAb, serum thyroxine and clinical symptoms formed the basis of diagnosis. RNA transcripts were the template, and TCR beta CDR3 regions were amplified from them. RT-PCR was first run with HTBI primers, then multiplex PCR in a second round. TCRdb re-called the multiplex PCR reads through MiXCR, storing one row per CDR3 protein. The sample yields around 1.1 million distinct CDR3 sequences, about two fifths seen once. The CDR3 contains 15 residues. CDR1 MGHRA and CDR2 YSYEKL come from the germline V gene. The germline V and J ends were trimmed by 0 bases and 2 bases, with 10 bases remaining between them.

Sequenced: peripheral blood or thyroid tissue (not recorded which). This TCR was sampled from an adult man with Graves' hyperthyroidism. The chain is built from TRBV4-1 and TRBJ1-1; D is unclear. In nucleotides, the CDR3 is TGCGCCAGCAGCCAAGATTTTTCAGCAAACACTGAAGCTTTCTTT. This sequence encodes CASSQDFSANTEAFF.